This T cell receptor (beta chain) was sequenced in a study of tumor and adjacent non-tumor tissue in lung cancer. The overall study: Stage I to III disease affected about nine men and roughly five women aged roughly 30 to 76.

This clonotype appeared a few times. Its antigen remains unidentified. The template was RNA from unsorted bulk tissue. Distant lung tissue was collected more than 3 cm away from the tumor edge. Germline V gene sequence: CDR1 MDHEN, CDR2 SYDVKM. The CDR3 has 14 amino acids. V lost 6 bases and J lost 7, with 19 bases in between. TCRbeta libraries were built with three rounds of nested PCR, modified from ARM-PCR. TCRdb analysed the multiplex PCR reads with MiXCR anew, one entry per CDR3 protein. Of about 60,000 distinct CDR3 sequences in the sample, over 60% were seen once. Findings and limits, study-wide: TCR diversity was significantly greater in tumor than normal lung tissue.

The V call is TRBV28, the J call TRBJ2-7, with D unclear. This TCR was recovered from a man aged 70 or older with non-small cell lung cancer. Source material: distant non-tumor lung tissue. The CDR3 is CASSPGRPVREQYF. The CDR3 DNA reads TGTGCCAGCAGCCCTGGGCGGCCGGTAAGGGAGCAGTACTTC. The whole variable domain, remainder taken from reference TRBV28 and TRBJ2-7, is DVKVTQSSRYLVKRTGEKVFLECVQDMDHENMFWYRQDPGLGLRLIYFSYDVKMKEKGDIPEGYSVSREKKERFSLILESASTNQTSMYLCASSPGRPVREQYFGPGTRLTVT.